This TCR beta chain was identified during a study of cytomegalovirus exposure and HLA in healthy donors. Study as a whole: Of 300 to 500 genotyped donors, about 81% clustered with self-reported Caucasian donors.

The PCR used 60 Vbeta and 13 Jbeta primers. TCRdb keeps only in-frame clones here, not all; method: immunoSEQ multiplex PCR. This table holds some 160,000 clones, over 70% found once. Germline V lookup: CDR1 MNHEY, CDR2 SVGAGI. The CDR3 consists of 16 residues. V shed 2 bases, J shed 2 bases, and the junction held 4 bases outside the gene matches. The specimen sequenced was PBMCs. The source of this sequence is a man in his forties or fifties in good health and CMV-seronegative. This chain joins TRBV6-5 and TRBJ2-7; 12 bases line up with TRBD2. The DNA of the CDR3 is TGTGCCAGCAGTTACAGGACTAGCGGGAAGACCTACGAGCAGTACTTC. Translated, it gives CASSYRTSGKTYEQYF.